The 21 T cell receptor beta chains in this list originate from one sample, sequenced in a study of blood T cell repertoires in COVID-19. Profiling relied on immunoSEQ multiplex PCR, and the TCRdb table lists in-frame clones only, not all of them. The repertoire consists of almost 500,000 clones, with approximately 91% occurring once and the leading ten covering under 9.5%. The sample was PBMCs or T cells enriched from blood (not recorded which). The origin of the receptors is a woman in her sixties or seventies who had recovered from COVID-19.

The chain couples TRBV18 to TRBJ1-6; no reliable D call. This CDR3 is 15 amino acids long. The germline V gene encodes CDR1 KGHSH and CDR2 LQKENI. With 1 base removed from V and 9 bases from J, the gap between germline ends came to 13 bases. The CDR3 coding sequence is TGTGCCAGCTCACCACTAGGTACAGCCCGTTCACCCCTCCACTTT. This sequence encodes CASSPLGTARSPLHF.

The J gene is TRBJ2-7, the V gene TRBV6-5, with D unresolved. V lost 5 bases and J 7 bases, leaving 9 bases between the germline ends. Germline V gene sequence: CDR1 MNHEY, CDR2 SVGAGI. The CDR3 covers 11 residues. CDR3 sequence reads: CASSPRSEQYF. The DNA of the CDR3 is TGTGCCAGCAGTCCGCGGAGTGAGCAGTACTTC.

This clone has just a few counts. The rearrangement joins TRBV7-9 to TRBJ2-1; D might be TRBD2 (7 bases). The germline V and J ends were trimmed by 4 bases and 5 bases, with 12 bases remaining between them. Germline CDR1 is SEHNR and CDR2 is FQNEAQ (reference sequence). This CDR3 comprises 14 residues. In DNA form, the CDR3 reads TGTGCCAGCAGCTCCCCGGGGGGCAACAATGAGCAGTTCTTC. Translated: CASSSPGGNNEQFF.

The chain has TRBV7-8 and TRBJ1-6, with D perhaps matching TRBD1 (6 bases). Trimming stripped 4 bases from V and 5 bases from J, with 18 bases between. The CDR3 is made up of 17 amino acids. Looked up from germline, CDR1 is SGHVS and CDR2 is FQNEAQ. CDR3 in DNA: TGTGCCAGCAGCTCACCTGGGCAGGGGTTTAATAATTCACCCCTCCACTTT. It encodes CASSSPGQGFNNSPLHF. Drawing the rest from reference TRBV7-8 and TRBJ1-6, the complete variable domain is GAGVSQSPRYKVAKRGQDVALRCDPISGHVSLFWYQQALGQGPEFLTYFQNEAQLDKSGLPSDRFFAERPEGSVSTLKIQRTQQEDSAVYLCASSSPGQGFNNSPLHFGNGTRLTVT.

The rearrangement joins TRBV4-1 to TRBJ2-1, with 8 bases identical to TRBD1. Germline V gene lookup returns CDR1 MGHRA and CDR2 YSYEKL. This CDR3 comprises 15 residues. V dropped 1 base and J dropped 7; count of bases not matched to a gene: 6. The CDR3 here is CASSQGWTGKNEQFF. The CDR3 DNA reads TGCGCCAGCAGCCAAGGCTGGACAGGGAAAAATGAGCAGTTCTTC.

The V and J genes are TRBV29-1 and TRBJ2-3, with D possibly being TRBD1 (5 bases). Trimming cost V 4 bases and J 2 bases, with 13 bases left between them. The CDR3 contains 14 residues. CDR1 is SQVTM and CDR2 is ANQGSEA in the germline V gene. CDR3 sequence reads: CSVANQGATDTQYF. The CDR3 coding sequence is TGCAGCGTTGCTAACCAGGGTGCCACAGATACGCAGTATTTT.

The chain uses TRBV6-6 and TRBJ2-3, with 9 bases matching TRBD1. This CDR3 contains 17 residues. V gave up 5 bases and J gave up 2 bases; unmatched junction bases: 11. Germline CDR1 and CDR2: MNHNY and SVGAGI (reference sequence). CDR3 coding DNA: TGTGCCAGCAGTCCTTCTGGGACAGGGAGGTTCACAGATACGCAGTATTTT. This encodes CASSPSGTGRFTDTQYF.

The chain has TRBV5-1 and TRBJ1-4, with 9 bases that match TRBD1. The V gene's germline CDR1 is SGHRS and CDR2 YFSETQ. This CDR3 has 14 residues. The J segment lost 7 bases and the V segment lost 4 bases, leaving 5 bases of the junction unmatched. This CDR3 is CASSLGTGFEKLFF. In DNA form, the CDR3 reads TGCGCCAGCAGCCTTGGGACAGGGTTTGAAAAACTGTTTTTT.

The V call is TRBV5-1, the J call TRBJ2-3, with 8 bases aligning to TRBD2. V was pared by 7 bases and J by 1 base, with 8 bases of the junction left unmatched. This CDR3 is built from 15 residues. The germline CDR1 and CDR2 sequences are SGHRS and YFSETQ. CDR3 coding DNA: TGCGCCAGCGCCCCAAGCGGGGGCGGCACAGATACGCAGTATTTT. It encodes CASAPSGGGTDTQYF.

This chain uses TRBV6-5 with TRBJ1-2, with D unclear. V shed 6 bases and J shed 6 bases, with 20 bases lying between them. The CDR3 sequence is 15 residues long. Germline loops: CDR1 MNHEY, CDR2 SVGAGI. DNA of the CDR3: TGTGCCAGCAGCCCCGGTTTTGGCAGGATGGATGGCTACACCTTC. Its protein product is CASSPGFGRMDGYTF.

This sequence joins TRBV19 and TRBJ1-2; TRBD1 matches 10 bases. The CDR3 loop spans 13 amino acids. The germline V gene has CDR1 LNHDA and CDR2 SQIVND (reference sequence). Trimming at V came to 11 bases and at J to 8 bases, leaving 11 bases not matched to a gene. The CDR3 protein is CASGQGVPYGYTF. In DNA form, the CDR3 reads TGTGCCTCAGGACAGGGGGTGCCCTACGGCTACACCTTC.

The chain is built from TRBV28 and TRBJ2-7; 10 bases agree with TRBD2. This CDR3 is 14 amino acids long. V shed 6 bases, J shed 2 bases, and the junction held 4 bases outside the gene matches. CDR1 and CDR2 (germline): MDHEN, SYDVKM. Here the CDR3 reads CASRTSGEAYEQYF. CDR3 coding DNA: TGTGCCAGCAGAACTAGCGGGGAAGCCTACGAGCAGTACTTC.

The J gene is TRBJ2-3, the V gene TRBV29-1, with TRBD2 identical over 10 bases. The CDR3 sequence is 13 residues long. Germline loops: CDR1 SQVTM, CDR2 ANQGSEA. The V and J ends lost 6 bases and 6 bases, in that order; junction bases with no gene match: 6. CDR3 nucleotide sequence: TGCAGCGTCTTAGCGGGGGGACCCGATACGCAGTATTTT. Protein sequence: CSVLAGGPDTQYF.

The rearrangement uses TRBV27 and TRBJ2-5, with D tentatively TRBD2 (5 bases). V lost 11 bases and J 0 bases, leaving 10 bases between the germline ends. Germline V gene sequence: CDR1 MNHEY, CDR2 SMNVEV (reference sequence). The CDR3 has 12 residues. This chain's CDR3 is CASRGYQETQYF. The CDR3 DNA follows: TGTGCCTCTCGCGGGTACCAAGAGACCCAGTACTTC.

This sequence joins TRBV12-3 or TRBV12-4 and TRBJ1-2, with 8 bases that match TRBD1. V lost 5 bases, J lost 5 bases, and 4 bases stayed unmatched. This CDR3 comprises 13 residues. The CDR3 DNA sequence: TGTGCCAGCAGTCGGACAGGGCCTTATGGCTACACCTTC. As protein: CASSRTGPYGYTF.

The chain carries TRBV30 and TRBJ2-1; D might be TRBD2 (7 bases). Germline values: CDR1 GTSNPN, CDR2 SVGIG (reference sequence). V lost 3 bases and J lost 0, with 24 bases in between. The CDR3 spans 19 residues. CDR3 coding DNA: TGTGCCTGGAGCACCGAGGAGATAGGGGGGGCCGTCTCCTACAATGAGCAGTTCTTC. It translates to CAWSTEEIGGAVSYNEQFF.

In DNA, the CDR3 is TGTGCCAGCAGCCACACTAGCGGGGGGATGACCCAGTACTTC. This gives the protein CASSHTSGGMTQYF. V gene TRBV7-2 combines with J gene TRBJ2-5; TRBD2 matches at 12 bases. The CDR3 contains 14 residues. Germline V gives CDR1 SGHTA, CDR2 FQGNSA. V lost 5 bases and J lost 7; bases outside the gene matches: 5. The whole variable domain, remainder taken from reference TRBV7-2 and TRBJ2-5, is GAGVSQSPSNKVTEKGKDVELRCDPISGHTALYWYRQSLGQGLEFLIYFQGNSAPDKSGLPSDRFSAERTGGSVSTLTIQRTQQEDSAVYLCASSHTSGGMTQYFGPGTRLLVL.

This chain links TRBV5-1 with TRBJ2-3; D ambiguous. V gave up 0 bases and J gave up 6 bases, with 11 bases separating them. The V gene's germline CDR1 is SGHRS and CDR2 YFSETQ. The CDR3 has 14 amino acids. CDR3 in DNA: TGCGCCAGCAGCTTGGGCCTAACCAAGGATACGCAGTATTTT. Its translation: CASSLGLTKDTQYF.

CDR3 in amino acids: CASSPSGGTYNEQFF. The CDR3 DNA is TGTGCCAGCAGCCCCAGCGGCGGCACCTACAATGAGCAGTTCTTC. The chain recombines TRBV11-2 with TRBJ2-1, with D possibly being TRBD2 (5 bases). V lost 5 bases and J 2 bases, leaving 13 bases between the germline ends. Germline-derived CDR1 and CDR2 are SGHAT and FQNNGV. The CDR3 is 15 residues long.

The chain joins TRBV6-5 to TRBJ1-1; D perhaps matches TRBD1 (5 bases). The CDR3 has 16 residues. V lost 0 bases to trimming and J lost 0 bases, with 11 bases between them. Germline CDR1 MNHEY, CDR2 SVGAGI. The CDR3 loop is CASSYSGAGLNTEAFF. Written as DNA, the CDR3 is TGTGCCAGCAGTTACTCTGGGGCAGGTCTGAACACTGAAGCTTTCTTT.

This clone was seen once. The gene calls are TRBV6-5 and TRBJ2-7; D is possibly TRBD1 (5 bases). V dropped 6 bases and J dropped 0 bases, with 12 bases sitting between them. The CDR3 extends over 14 amino acids. Germline lookup yields CDR1 MNHEY and CDR2 SVGAGI. DNA for the CDR3: TGTGCCAGCAGGGACACGTTAAGCTCCTACGAGCAGTACGTC. Translating it yields CASRDTLSSYEQYV.